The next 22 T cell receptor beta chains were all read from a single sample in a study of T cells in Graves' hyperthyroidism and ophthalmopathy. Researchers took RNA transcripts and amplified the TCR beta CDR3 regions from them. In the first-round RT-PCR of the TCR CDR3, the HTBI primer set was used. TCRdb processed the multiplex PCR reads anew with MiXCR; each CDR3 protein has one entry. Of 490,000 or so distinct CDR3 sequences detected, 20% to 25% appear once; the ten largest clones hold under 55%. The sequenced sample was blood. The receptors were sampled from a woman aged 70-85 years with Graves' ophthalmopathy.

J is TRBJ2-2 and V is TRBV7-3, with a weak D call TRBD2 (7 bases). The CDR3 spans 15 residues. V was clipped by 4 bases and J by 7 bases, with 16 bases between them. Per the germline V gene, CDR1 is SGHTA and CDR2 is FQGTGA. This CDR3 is CASSSRRGANGELFF. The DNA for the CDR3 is TGTGCCAGCAGCTCCCGACGGGGGGCTAACGGGGAGCTGTTTTTT.

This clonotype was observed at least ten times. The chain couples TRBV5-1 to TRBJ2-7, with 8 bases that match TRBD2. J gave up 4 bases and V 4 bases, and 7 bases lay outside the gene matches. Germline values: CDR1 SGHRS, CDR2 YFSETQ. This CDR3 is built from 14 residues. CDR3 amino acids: CASSESGSVYEQYF. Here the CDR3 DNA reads TGCGCCAGCAGCGAAAGCGGGAGTGTGTACGAGCAGTACTTC.

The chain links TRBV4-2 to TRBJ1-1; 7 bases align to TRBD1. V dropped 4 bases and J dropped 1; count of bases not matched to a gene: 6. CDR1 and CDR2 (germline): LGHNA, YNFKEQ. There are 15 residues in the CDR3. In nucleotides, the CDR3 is TGTGCCAGCAGCCGAGCCGGGACAGAGAACACTGAAGCTTTCTTT. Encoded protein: CASSRAGTENTEAFF.

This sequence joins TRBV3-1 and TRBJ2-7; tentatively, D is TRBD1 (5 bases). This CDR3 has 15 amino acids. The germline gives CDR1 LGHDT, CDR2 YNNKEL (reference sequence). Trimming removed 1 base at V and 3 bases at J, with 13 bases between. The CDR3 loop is CASSQVPDIIYEQYF. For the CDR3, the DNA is TGTGCCAGCAGCCAAGTTCCGGACATAATCTACGAGCAGTACTTC.

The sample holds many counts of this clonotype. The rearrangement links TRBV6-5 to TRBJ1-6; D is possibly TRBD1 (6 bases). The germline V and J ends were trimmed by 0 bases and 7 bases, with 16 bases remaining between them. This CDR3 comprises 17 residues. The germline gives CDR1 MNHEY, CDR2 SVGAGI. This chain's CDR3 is CASSYSSYGTLNSPLHF. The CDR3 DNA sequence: TGTGCCAGCAGTTACTCGAGTTACGGGACACTGAATTCACCCCTCCACTTT.

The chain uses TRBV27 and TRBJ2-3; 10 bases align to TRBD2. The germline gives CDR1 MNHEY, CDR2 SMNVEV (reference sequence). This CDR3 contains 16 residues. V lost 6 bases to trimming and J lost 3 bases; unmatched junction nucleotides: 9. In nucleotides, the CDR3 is TGTGCCAGCAGAGAAGGGGCTAGCGGGAGAACAGATACGCAGTATTTT. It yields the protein CASREGASGRTDTQYF.

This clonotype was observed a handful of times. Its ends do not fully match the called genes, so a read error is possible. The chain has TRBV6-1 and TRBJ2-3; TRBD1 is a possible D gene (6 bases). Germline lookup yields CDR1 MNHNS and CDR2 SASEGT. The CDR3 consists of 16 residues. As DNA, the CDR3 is TGTGCCAGCAGTAACCGCAGGGGAAGCTCCCCAGATCCGCAGTATTTT. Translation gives CASSNRRGSSPDPQYF.

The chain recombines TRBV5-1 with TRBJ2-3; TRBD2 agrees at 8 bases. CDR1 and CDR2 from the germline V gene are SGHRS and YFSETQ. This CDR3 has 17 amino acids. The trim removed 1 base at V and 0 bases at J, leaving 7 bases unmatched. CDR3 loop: CASSLITSGISTDTQYF. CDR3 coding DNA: TGCGCCAGCAGCTTGATCACTAGCGGCATAAGCACAGATACGCAGTATTTT.

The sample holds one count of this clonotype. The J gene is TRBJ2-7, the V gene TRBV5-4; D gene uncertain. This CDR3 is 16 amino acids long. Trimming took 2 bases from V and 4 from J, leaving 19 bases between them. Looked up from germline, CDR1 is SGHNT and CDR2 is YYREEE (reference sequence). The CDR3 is CASSFSGSRIGYEQYF. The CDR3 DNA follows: TGTGCCAGCAGCTTCTCCGGTAGCCGGATCGGGTACGAGCAGTACTTC.

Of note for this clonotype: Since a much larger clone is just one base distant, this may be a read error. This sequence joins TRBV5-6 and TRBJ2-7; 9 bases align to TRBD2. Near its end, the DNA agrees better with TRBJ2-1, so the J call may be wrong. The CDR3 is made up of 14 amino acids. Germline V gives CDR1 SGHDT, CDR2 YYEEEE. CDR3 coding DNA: TGTGCCAGCAGCCATAGCGGGAGCTCCTACGAGCAGTTCTTC. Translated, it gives CASSHSGSSYEQFF.

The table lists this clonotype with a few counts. The CDR3 sequence: CASSPATGGLQPQHF. CDR3 nucleotides: TGTGCCAGCAGCCCCGCTACAGGGGGACTTCAGCCCCAGCATTTT. The chain uses TRBV6-2 or TRBV6-3 and TRBJ1-5; 8 bases line up with TRBD1. In germline, CDR1 is MNHEY, CDR2 SVGEGT. The CDR3 length is 15 residues. The trim removed 6 bases at V and 6 bases at J, leaving 10 bases unmatched.

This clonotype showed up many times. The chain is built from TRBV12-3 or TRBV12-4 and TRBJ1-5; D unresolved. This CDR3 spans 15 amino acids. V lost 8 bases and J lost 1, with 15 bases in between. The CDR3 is CASSNRVGSNQPQHF. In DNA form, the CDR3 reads TGTGCCAGCTCCAATCGGGTCGGAAGCAATCAGCCCCAGCATTTT.

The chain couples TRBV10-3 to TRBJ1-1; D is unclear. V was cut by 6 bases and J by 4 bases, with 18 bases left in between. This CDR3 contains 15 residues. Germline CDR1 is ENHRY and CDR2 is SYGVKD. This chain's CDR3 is CAIRAPAPWSTEAFF. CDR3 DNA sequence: TGTGCCATCAGAGCCCCGGCGCCCTGGAGCACTGAAGCTTTCTTT.

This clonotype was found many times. The CDR3 protein is CASRTGTANTEAFF. The CDR3 DNA reads as TGTGCCAGCAGGACCGGGACGGCGAACACTGAAGCTTTCTTT. V and J are TRBV28 and TRBJ1-1, with D perhaps TRBD1 (5 bases). Between the trimmed V and J ends, which lost 6 bases and 1 base, there was a span of 12 bases. The length of the CDR3 is 14 residues. Germline CDR1 MDHEN, CDR2 SYDVKM.

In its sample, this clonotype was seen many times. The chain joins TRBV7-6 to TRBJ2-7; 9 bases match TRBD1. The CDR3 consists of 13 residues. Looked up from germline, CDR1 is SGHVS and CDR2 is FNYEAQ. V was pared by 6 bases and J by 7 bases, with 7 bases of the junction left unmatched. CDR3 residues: CASSFTGGGEQYF. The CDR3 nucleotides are TGTGCCAGCAGTTTTACAGGGGGCGGGGAGCAGTACTTC.

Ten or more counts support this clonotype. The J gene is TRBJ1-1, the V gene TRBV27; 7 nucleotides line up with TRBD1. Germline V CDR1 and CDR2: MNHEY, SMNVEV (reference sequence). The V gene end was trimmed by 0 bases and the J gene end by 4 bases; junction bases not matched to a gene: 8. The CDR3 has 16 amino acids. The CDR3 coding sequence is TGTGCCAGCAGTTTATCCAGGGGGGCATTCGGCACTGAAGCTTTCTTT. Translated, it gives CASSLSRGAFGTEAFF.

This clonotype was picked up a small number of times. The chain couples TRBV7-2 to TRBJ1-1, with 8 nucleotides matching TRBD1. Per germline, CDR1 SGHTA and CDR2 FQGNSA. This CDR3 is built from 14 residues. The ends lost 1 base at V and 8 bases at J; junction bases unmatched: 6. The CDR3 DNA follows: TGTGCCAGCAGCTTAGTTAGAGGGACAGGAGAAGCTTTCTTT. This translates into CASSLVRGTGEAFF.

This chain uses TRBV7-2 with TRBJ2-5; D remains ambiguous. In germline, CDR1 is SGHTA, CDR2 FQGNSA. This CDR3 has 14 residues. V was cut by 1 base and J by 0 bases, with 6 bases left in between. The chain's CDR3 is CASSLVWNQETQYF. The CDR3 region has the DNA TGTGCCAGCAGCTTAGTGTGGAACCAAGAGACCCAGTACTTC. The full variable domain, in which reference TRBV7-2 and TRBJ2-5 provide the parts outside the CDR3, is GAGVSQSPSNKVTEKGKDVELRCDPISGHTALYWYRQSLGQGLEFLIYFQGNSAPDKSGLPSDRFSAERTGGSVSTLTIQRTQQEDSAVYLCASSLVWNQETQYFGPGTRLLVL.

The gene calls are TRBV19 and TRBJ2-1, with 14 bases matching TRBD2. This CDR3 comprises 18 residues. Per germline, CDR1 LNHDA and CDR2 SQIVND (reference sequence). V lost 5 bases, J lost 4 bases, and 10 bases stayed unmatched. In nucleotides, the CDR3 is TGTGCCAGTAGTCCCGGGACTAGCGGGAGTTTAGTTTACAATGAGCAGTTCTTC. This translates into CASSPGTSGSLVYNEQFF.

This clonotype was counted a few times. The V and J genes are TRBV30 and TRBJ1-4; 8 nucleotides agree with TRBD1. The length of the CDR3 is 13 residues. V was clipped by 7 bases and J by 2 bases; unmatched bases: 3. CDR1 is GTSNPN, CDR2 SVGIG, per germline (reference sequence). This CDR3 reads CALNRGTNEKLFF. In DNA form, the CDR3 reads TGTGCCTTGAACAGGGGGACTAATGAAAAACTGTTTTTT.

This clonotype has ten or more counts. CDR3 in amino acids: CATSDIGLAGVNEQFF. The CDR3 DNA reads as TGTGCCACCAGTGACATAGGACTAGCGGGAGTCAATGAGCAGTTCTTC. The V call is TRBV24-1, the J call TRBJ2-1, with 13 nucleotides matching TRBD2. The CDR3 consists of 16 residues. Germline V gene sequence: CDR1 KGHDR, CDR2 SFDVKD. Losses at the gene ends were 4 bases for V and 6 bases for J; bases not matched to a gene: 5.

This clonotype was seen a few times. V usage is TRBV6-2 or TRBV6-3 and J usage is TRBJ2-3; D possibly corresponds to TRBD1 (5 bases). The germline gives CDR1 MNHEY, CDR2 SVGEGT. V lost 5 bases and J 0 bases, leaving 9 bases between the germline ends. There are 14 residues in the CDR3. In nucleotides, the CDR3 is TGTGCCAGCAGTAAGACAGCTAGCACAGATACGCAGTATTTT. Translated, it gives CASSKTASTDTQYF.